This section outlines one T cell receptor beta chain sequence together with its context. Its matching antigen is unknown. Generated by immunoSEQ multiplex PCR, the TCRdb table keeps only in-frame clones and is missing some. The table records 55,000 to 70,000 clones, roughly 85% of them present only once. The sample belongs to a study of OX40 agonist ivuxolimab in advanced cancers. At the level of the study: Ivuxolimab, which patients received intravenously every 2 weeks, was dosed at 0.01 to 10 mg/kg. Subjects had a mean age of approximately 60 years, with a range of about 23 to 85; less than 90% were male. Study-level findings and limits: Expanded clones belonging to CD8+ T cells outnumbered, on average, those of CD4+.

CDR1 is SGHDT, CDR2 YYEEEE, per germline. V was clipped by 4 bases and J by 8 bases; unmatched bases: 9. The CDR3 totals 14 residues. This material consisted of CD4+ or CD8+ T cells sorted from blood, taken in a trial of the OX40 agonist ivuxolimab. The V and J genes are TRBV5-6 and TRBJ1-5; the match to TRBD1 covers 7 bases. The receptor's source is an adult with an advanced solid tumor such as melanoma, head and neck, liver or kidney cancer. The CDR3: CASSETGITEPQHF. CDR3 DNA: TGTGCCAGCAGCGAGACAGGGATAACCGAGCCCCAGCATTTT.